This T cell receptor beta chain emerged from a study of CD8+ T cells in alopecia areata. Germline loops: CDR1 SQVTM, CDR2 ANQGSEA. The CDR3 length is 9 residues. Trimming took off 5 bases at V and 11 bases at J, with 9 bases between the two ends. This clone was seen only a few times. Treatment given: oral pan-JAK inhibitor, 5-10 mg twice daily. The sequencing template was cDNA reverse transcribed from extracted RNA. Repertoires were generated with immunoSEQ multiplex PCR, while TCRdb's copy carries only in-frame clones and drops some. The sample comprises about 210,000 clones, approximately 70% of which are singletons, and 0.95% to 1.5% rests with the top ten.

The rearrangement links TRBV29-1 to TRBJ1-1; D perhaps matches TRBD1 (5 bases). The TCR comes from a human donor with alopecia areata. This specimen was CD4+ T cells sorted from blood, taken at roughly week 45, from a patient treated with tofacitinib. The CDR3 spells CSVLEGAFF. The CDR3, as DNA: TGCAGCGTTTTGGAGGGGGCTTTCTTT.